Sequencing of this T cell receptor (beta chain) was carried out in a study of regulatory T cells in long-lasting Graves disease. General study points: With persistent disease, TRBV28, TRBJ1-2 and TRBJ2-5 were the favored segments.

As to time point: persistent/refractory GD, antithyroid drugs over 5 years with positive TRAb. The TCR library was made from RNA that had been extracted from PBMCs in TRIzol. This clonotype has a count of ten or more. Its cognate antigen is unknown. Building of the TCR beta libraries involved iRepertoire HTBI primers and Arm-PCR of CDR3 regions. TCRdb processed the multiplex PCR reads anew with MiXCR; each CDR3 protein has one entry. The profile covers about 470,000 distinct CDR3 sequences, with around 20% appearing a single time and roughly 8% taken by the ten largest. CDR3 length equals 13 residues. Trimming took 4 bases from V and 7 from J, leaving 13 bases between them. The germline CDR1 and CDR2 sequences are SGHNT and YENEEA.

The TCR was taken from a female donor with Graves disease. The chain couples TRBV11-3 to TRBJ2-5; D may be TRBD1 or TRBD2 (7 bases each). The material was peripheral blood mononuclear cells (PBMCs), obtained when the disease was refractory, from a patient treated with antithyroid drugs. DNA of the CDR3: TGTGCCAGCAGCTCAACAGGGGAGGGGACCCAGTACTTC. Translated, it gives CASSSTGEGTQYF.